This passage covers 8 T cell receptor beta chains from one sample sequenced in a study of neurological immune-mediated disorders. TCRdb re-derived calls from the 5' RACE reads in MiXCR, one entry per CDR3 protein. The sample contains about 74,000 distinct CDR3 sequences, 5.2% of which appear only once. The sequenced material came from PBMCs. The receptor source for this set is a man aged 18 to 30 with multiple sclerosis.

This clonotype was seen many times. V is TRBV20-1 and J is TRBJ2-5; unclear D gene. CDR1 and CDR2 (germline): DFQATT, SNEGSKA (reference sequence). The CDR3 has 17 residues. V was pared by 4 bases and J by 0 bases, with 21 bases between. CDR3 bases: TGCAGTGCTAATCGCTACTTCGGGCGATCGTACCAAGAGACCCAGTACTTC. This encodes CSANRYFGRSYQETQYF.

A remark on this clonotype: This may arise from a read error, as a much more abundant clone is one base away. The chain employs TRBV27 and TRBJ2-7, with D perhaps given as TRBD1 or TRBD2 (7 bases each). CDR1 is MNHEY and CDR2 is SMNVEV in the germline V gene (reference sequence). The CDR3 totals 14 residues. CDR3 coding DNA: TGTGTCAGCAGGGGGGGGGTGTCCGCCTACGAGCAGTACTTC. Translated, it gives CVSRGGVSAYEQYF.

In its sample, this clonotype was seen many times. DNA for the CDR3: TGTGCCAGCAGTGCCGCGAGGAGCTCCTACAATGAGCAGTTCTTC. Amino acids: CASSAARSSYNEQFF. This chain links TRBV2 with TRBJ2-1, with no clear D. Trimming cost V 4 bases and J 0 bases, with 10 bases left between them. CDR3 size: 15 residues. CDR1 and CDR2 (germline): SNHLY, FYNNEI.

This clonotype was found many times. The chain is built from TRBV7-3 and TRBJ1-1, with D unresolved. V was trimmed by 1 base and J by 5 bases, leaving 17 bases between them. Per germline, CDR1 SGHTA and CDR2 FQGTGA. The CDR3 is made up of 16 amino acids. The DNA of the CDR3 is TGTGCCAGCAGCTTAAGGTCTTGGGGTGAAGGGACTGAAGCTTTCTTT. Protein sequence: CASSLRSWGEGTEAFF.

Ten or more counts support this clonotype. The chain recombines TRBV12-3 or TRBV12-4 with TRBJ2-3, with TRBD2 matching over 8 bases. The CDR3 totals 17 residues. The V segment lost 10 bases and the J segment 1 base; nucleotides outside the gene matches: 16. The CDR3 loop is CATLSSPGGHGTDTQYF. CDR3 nucleotide sequence: TGTGCCACCCTATCCTCCCCGGGGGGGCATGGCACAGATACGCAGTATTTT.

In regard to this clonotype: A much larger clonotype is one base distant, so this may be a read error. The chain has TRBV28 and TRBJ2-1; 9 positions agree with TRBD2. The ends lost 6 bases at V and 13 bases at J; junction bases unmatched: 4. Germline values: CDR1 MDHEN, CDR2 SYDVKM. The CDR3 length is 11 residues. The CDR3, as DNA: TGTGCCAGCAGAGGGGGGACTAGCCAGTTCTTC. Its protein is CASRGGTSQFF.

As to this clonotype: A much larger clone differs from this one at a single base, so this may be a read error. The chain employs TRBV20-1 and TRBJ2-3; D ambiguous. V lost 2 bases and J lost 1, with 7 bases in between. The CDR3 spans 13 residues. Germline V lookup: CDR1 DFQATT, CDR2 SNEGSKA (reference sequence). This chain's CDR3 is CSARYVGTDTQYF. The CDR3 region has the DNA TGCAGTGCTAGATATGTGGGCACAGATACGCAGTATTTT.

In its sample, this clonotype was seen many times. The chain combines TRBV3-1 with TRBJ2-5, with no clear D. V was trimmed by 1 base and J by 10 bases, leaving 7 bases between them. The CDR3 sequence is 11 residues long. The germline gives CDR1 LGHDT, CDR2 YNNKEL (reference sequence). CDR3 nucleotides: TGTGCCAGCAGCCAAGTTTCGGTCCAGTACTTC. This codes for CASSQVSVQYF.